The 3 T cell receptor beta chains in this list originate from one sample, sequenced in a study of cytomegalovirus exposure and HLA in healthy donors. It was with 60 Vbeta and 13 Jbeta primers that the PCR ran. The assay was immunoSEQ multiplex PCR, and TCRdb's table has in-frame clones only and misses some. The table includes fewer than 250,000 clones, over 70% detected once. The sample was PBMCs. Source of these receptors: a woman in her 30s in good health and CMV-seropositive.

The chain employs TRBV9 and TRBJ1-4, with TRBD1 matching over 8 bases. The trim removed 4 bases at V and 2 bases at J, leaving 10 bases unmatched. The CDR3 runs to 17 residues. CDR1 and CDR2 (germline): SGDLS, YYNGEE. CDR3 amino acids: CASSTDPPGGTNEKLFF. CDR3 bases: TGTGCCAGCAGCACCGACCCCCCAGGGGGCACTAATGAAAAACTGTTTTTT.

This sequence joins TRBV19 and TRBJ2-5; the match to TRBD2 covers 7 bases. The J segment lost 4 bases and the V segment lost 5 bases, leaving 10 bases of the junction unmatched. The germline CDR1 and CDR2 sequences are LNHDA and SQIVND (reference sequence). CDR3 size: 15 residues. The CDR3 DNA sequence: TGTGCCAGTAGTGCCCAGACTAGCCTCCGAGAGACCCAGTACTTC. This codes for CASSAQTSLRETQYF.

The chain couples TRBV4-2 to TRBJ2-3, with 7 bases identical to TRBD2. Looked up from germline, CDR1 is LGHNA and CDR2 is YNFKEQ. The J segment lost 2 bases and the V segment lost 0 bases, leaving 8 bases of the junction unmatched. The CDR3 has 17 amino acids. The CDR3 DNA reads TGTGCCAGCAGCCAAGATTGGCGGGAGCCGTTCACAGATACGCAGTATTTT. Protein product: CASSQDWREPFTDTQYF.